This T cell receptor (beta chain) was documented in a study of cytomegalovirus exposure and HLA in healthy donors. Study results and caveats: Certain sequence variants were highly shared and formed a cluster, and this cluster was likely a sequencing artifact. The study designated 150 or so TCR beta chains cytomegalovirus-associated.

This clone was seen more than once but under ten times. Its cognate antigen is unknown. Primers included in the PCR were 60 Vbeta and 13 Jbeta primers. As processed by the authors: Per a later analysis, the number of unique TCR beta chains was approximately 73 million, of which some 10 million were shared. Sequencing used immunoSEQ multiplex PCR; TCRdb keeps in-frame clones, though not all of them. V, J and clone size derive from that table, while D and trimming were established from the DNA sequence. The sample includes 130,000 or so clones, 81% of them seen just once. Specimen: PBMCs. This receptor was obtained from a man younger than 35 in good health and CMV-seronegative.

The CDR3 coding sequence is TGTGCCAGCAGTGAGCGGGGGGGCCACACCGGGGAGCTGTTTTTT. Its translation: CASSERGGHTGELFF. V and J are TRBV6-4 and TRBJ2-2, with 9 bases lining up with TRBD2. Germline lookup yields CDR1 MRHNA and CDR2 SNTAGT. V lost 3 bases and J lost 3; bases outside the gene matches: 2. The CDR3 is 15 amino acids.